This T cell receptor (beta chain) was retrieved from a study of blood T cell repertoires in COVID-19. About the study: Resolution of symptoms, clearance, or two negative PCRs was present in recovered Cohort 3 donors.

Trimming took off 2 bases at V and 4 bases at J, with 17 bases between the two ends. Germline loops: CDR1 LGHDT, CDR2 YNNKEL (reference sequence). The CDR3 sequence is 16 residues long. In the original processing: Quantification of nucleated cells was approximated via reference gene primer amplification. The repertoire was sequenced with immunoSEQ multiplex PCR; TCRdb's copy has only in-frame clones and lacks some. V, J and clone size derive from that table, while D and trimming were established from the DNA sequence. The data show approximately 190,000 clones, approximately 90% seen once. Participants reported their clinical history, and cohort assignment relied on those reports.

This receptor was identified in a woman aged 40 to 49 in a cohort exposed to, infected with or recovered from COVID-19 (not recorded which). The sequenced sample consisted of PBMCs or T cells enriched from blood (not recorded which). The chain employs TRBV3-1 (or the pseudogene TRBV3-2) and TRBJ1-2; TRBD1 is a possible D gene (6 bases). As DNA, the CDR3 is TGTGCCAGCAGCCAATCCGGGAGGGGGGCTCCCTATGGCTACACCTTC. It encodes CASSQSGRGAPYGYTF.